This record concerns one T cell receptor beta chain sequence. The target of this receptor is not known. No base qualities exist here, and no much larger clone lies one base off it. Samples from volunteer blood donors who had recovered from COVID-19 were contributed by a second Seattle source. Whole blood was collected in K2EDTA tubes by collaborating institutions according to the institutions' own protocols. For TCRbeta analysis, collaborators shipped samples in one of three forms: frozen whole blood, isolated PBMCs, or DNA extracted from either of those sample types. V lost 1 base and J lost 12 bases, and the count of bases not matched to a germline gene is 14. Reading from cysteine to phenylalanine, the CDR3 counts 16 amino acids. Of the read, only the CDR3 DNA is kept; its 48 bases are in frame from base 1. CDR1 is given as LGHDT and CDR2 as YNNKEL, both from the germline V gene (reference sequence).

This sample is part of a study of blood T cell repertoires in COVID-19 (dated by TCRdb to about 2020). With regard to the full study: Samples from collaborators originated in the United States, Italy and Spain and spanned both the acute and convalescent phases of COVID-19. The prospective study material was composed of cDNA or gDNA derived from T cells, B-cell-depleted T cells, or PBMCs. The samples were drawn from the first 160 participants of the ongoing ImmuneRACE study and from about 1,200 subjects provided by 6 global collaborators. Deeply sampled blood TCRbeta repertoires from subjects exposed to, actively infected with, or recovered from COVID-19 were included in the dataset. Where available, HLA class I and class II types were obtained from metadata supplied by the sample provider rather than from assay-based typing. The sample metadata nearly always contained a de-identified subject ID, COVID-19 status, age in years and sex. A freely available public database, intended as a resource for researchers studying the immune response to SARS-CoV-2, is where the repertoires were released. The paper's findings and limits, for the study overall: Clinical and demographic metadata were provided uncurated, with the amount varying by source and participant.

The immunoSEQ Assay, a bias-controlled multiplex PCR, was used to amplify TCRbeta CDR3 regions from genomic DNA. As for the authors' bioinformatics: The number of nucleated cells in each sample was estimated by amplification of reference gene primers within the assay. Sequence reads were collapsed and filtered to measure the absolute abundance of every unique TCRbeta CDR3 rearrangement. For each sample, productive Simpson clonality was calculated as the square root of Simpson's diversity index across productive rearrangements. Entries here come from immuneACCESS through TCRdb and include only in-frame sequences with V and J called. Some clones fail to appear in such tables; in the studies checked, an unresolved V gene covers under half of the shortfall, and the cause of the remainder is unknown. V, J and clone size were drawn from that table, and D and trimming were deduced from the DNA. Within this sample are over 200,000 clones, with nearly 90% of them counted one time only. The ten largest clones take up 12% of the sample.

Sequencing was done on a sample of peripheral blood. Recombination joined TRBV3-1 (or the pseudogene TRBV3-2) with TRBJ2-1, and 8 bases in between align with TRBD1. This clonotype originated in a young woman who had recovered from COVID-19. Here is the DNA: TGTGCCAGCAGCCAAGCCCCCGGACAGGGCCTCGATGGGCAGTTCTTC. Its protein reads: CASSQAPGQGLDGQFF.